Included here is one T cell receptor beta chain sequence, with context. Its antigen remains unidentified. This sample was taken from a study of shared clonotypes between healthy human individuals. Study-wide background: CD8 memory received one plate per donor, CD8 naive two, CD4 memory three and CD4 naive three. Whole-study results and caveats: Around 5.3% of naive CD4 clonotypes were shared across four donors.

Clones were sequenced by immunoSEQ multiplex PCR, and TCRdb holds only the in-frame ones, with some missing. Of roughly 2 million clones in the sample, 85% to 95% were seen once. Trimming pared 10 bases from V and 2 bases from J, leaving 17 bases between. CDR3 length: 14 residues. The germline CDR1 and CDR2 sequences are MDHEN and SYDVKM. Naive CD45RA+ and memory CD45RA-negative subsets were split from CD4+ cells. This clonotype was obtained from a man between 18 and 35 years old in good health. This chain links TRBV28 with TRBJ1-2, with D possibly TRBD1 on 6 matching bases. The source material was naive CD4+ T cells sorted from blood. Subset given: CD45RA+ positively selected. The CDR3 loop is CAISPGGANYGYTF. The CDR3 bases are TGTGCCATCTCCCCGGGGGGGGCGAACTATGGCTACACCTTC.